This TCR beta chain originates from a study of T-cell reconstitution after alpha-beta-depleted transplantation in children. Preparation of the TCRbeta library used unique molecular identifiers. TCRdb reprocessed the PCR reads via MiXCR and lists one record per CDR3 protein. The sample lists nearly 550,000 distinct CDR3 sequences; 18% were seen once. CDR1 DFQATT and CDR2 SNEGSKA come from the germline V gene (reference sequence). V dropped 1 base and J dropped 5 bases, with 24 bases sitting between them. This CDR3 has 18 amino acids. The origin of this receptor is a human donor who donated a stem cell graft to a child with acute lymphoblastic leukemia. This specimen was PBMCs from the stem cell graft donor, taken from the stem cell graft. The rearrangement uses TRBV20-1 and TRBJ2-1; the D call may be TRBD1 or TRBD2 (7 bases each). This chain's CDR3 is CSARVGGTELLEDNEQFF. The CDR3 DNA reads TGCAGTGCTAGAGTGGGGGGGACAGAACTTTTAGAGGACAATGAGCAGTTCTTC.